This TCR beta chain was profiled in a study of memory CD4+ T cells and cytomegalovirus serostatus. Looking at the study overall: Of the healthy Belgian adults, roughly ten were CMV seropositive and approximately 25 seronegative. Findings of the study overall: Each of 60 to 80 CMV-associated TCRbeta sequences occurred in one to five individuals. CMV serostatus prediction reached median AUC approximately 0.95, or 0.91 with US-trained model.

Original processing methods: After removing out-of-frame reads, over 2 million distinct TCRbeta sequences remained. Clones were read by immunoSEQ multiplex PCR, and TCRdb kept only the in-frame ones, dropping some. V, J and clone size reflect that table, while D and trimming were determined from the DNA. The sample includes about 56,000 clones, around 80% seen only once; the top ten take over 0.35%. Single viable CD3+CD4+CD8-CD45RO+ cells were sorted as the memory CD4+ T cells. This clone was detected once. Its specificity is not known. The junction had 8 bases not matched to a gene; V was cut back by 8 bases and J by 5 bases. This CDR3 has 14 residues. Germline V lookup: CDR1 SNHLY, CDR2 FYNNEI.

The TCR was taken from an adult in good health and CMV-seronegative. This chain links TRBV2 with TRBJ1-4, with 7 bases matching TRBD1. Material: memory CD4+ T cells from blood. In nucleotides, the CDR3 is TGTGCCAGCTCCCGACAGGGTACGAATGAAAAACTGTTTTTT. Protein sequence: CASSRQGTNEKLFF.